Following are 7 T cell receptor beta chains from one sample sequenced in a study of blood T cell repertoires in COVID-19. Sequenced by immunoSEQ multiplex PCR; TCRdb stores in-frame clones only, minus some. The profile shows approximately 96,000 clones, about 85% of them singletons. The sequencing sample was made of peripheral blood. The receptors here all came from a woman of 80 years or more with acute or convalescent COVID-19.

This chain connects TRBV7-2 to TRBJ1-4, with 7 bases lining up with TRBD1. The germline CDR1 and CDR2 sequences are SGHTA and FQGNSA. With 5 bases clipped from V and 8 bases from J, the junction kept 14 bases outside the gene matches. The CDR3 consists of 16 residues. The CDR3 DNA reads TGTGCCAGCAGCCCCGGGACAGAAACGGCAAGGGAAAAACTGTTTTTT. Amino acid sequence: CASSPGTETAREKLFF. Variable domain in full (rest from reference TRBV7-2 and TRBJ1-4): GAGVSQSPSNKVTEKGKDVELRCDPISGHTALYWYRQSLGQGLEFLIYFQGNSAPDKSGLPSDRFSAERTGGSVSTLTIQRTQQEDSAVYLCASSPGTETAREKLFFGSGTQLSVL.

This sequence joins TRBV28 and TRBJ2-7; 9 nucleotides align to TRBD2. The CDR3 runs 16 residues. Germline lookup yields CDR1 MDHEN and CDR2 SYDVKM. J gave up 3 bases and V 5 bases, and 11 bases lay outside the gene matches. In DNA, the CDR3 is TGTGCCAGCAGTGTAACCGGGACTAGCATAAGCTACGAGCAGTACGTC. Amino acid sequence: CASSVTGTSISYEQYV.

The chain carries TRBV19 and TRBJ1-4; D is perhaps TRBD1 (6 bases). The CDR3 loop spans 16 amino acids. With 3 bases removed from V and 0 bases from J, the gap between germline ends came to 11 bases. Germline lookup yields CDR1 LNHDA and CDR2 SQIVND (reference sequence). CDR3 in amino acids: CASSITGTATNEKLFF. The DNA for the CDR3 is TGTGCCAGTAGTATCACAGGGACCGCAACTAATGAAAAACTGTTTTTT.

The chain carries TRBV24-1 and TRBJ1-5; 7 bases match TRBD1. Germline V lookup: CDR1 KGHDR, CDR2 SFDVKD. The CDR3 sequence is 16 residues long. The junction had 6 bases not matched to a gene; V was cut back by 3 bases and J by 2 bases. CDR3 bases: TGTGCCACCAGTGATGGGGGACAGCCAGGCAATCAGCCCCAGCATTTT. Translation: CATSDGGQPGNQPQHF.

This clone has a single count. V gene TRBV4-1 combines with J gene TRBJ1-1, with 7 bases fitting TRBD1. CDR3 size: 14 residues. Per germline, CDR1 MGHRA and CDR2 YSYEKL. V lost 6 bases and J lost 5; bases outside the gene matches: 9. The CDR3 spells CASRRIGQATEAFF. CDR3 nucleotide sequence: TGCGCCAGCAGAAGAATCGGACAGGCAACTGAAGCTTTCTTT.

V gene TRBV7-3 combines with J gene TRBJ2-1, with D possibly matching TRBD2 (6 bases). CDR3 size: 16 residues. CDR1 and CDR2 (germline): SGHTA, FQGTGA. Trimming took off 5 bases at V and 7 bases at J, with 21 bases between the two ends. CDR3 amino acids: CASSISGGLAWNEQFF. The CDR3 region has the DNA TGTGCCAGCAGCATATCTGGAGGGCTAGCATGGAATGAGCAGTTCTTC.

The chain links TRBV9 to TRBJ1-2; no reliable D call. V gave up 0 bases and J gave up 3 bases, with 12 bases separating them. The CDR3 contains 15 residues. In germline, CDR1 is SGDLS, CDR2 YYNGEE. The CDR3 DNA follows: TGTGCCAGCAGCGTAGATGGCAGTTTGCACTATGGCTACACCTTC. Its translation is CASSVDGSLHYGYTF. The full variable domain, completed using reference TRBV9 and TRBJ1-2, is DSGVTQTPKHLITATGQRVTLRCSPRSGDLSVYWYQQSLDQGLQFLIQYYNGEERAKGNILERFSAQQFPDLHSELNLSSLELGDSALYFCASSVDGSLHYGYTFGSGTRLTVV.